This TCR beta chain came from a study of graft-versus-host responses after intestinal transplantation. Study as a whole: Transplants given to recipients were multivisceral, liver-intestinal, or isolated intestinal. Tacrolimus and steroids were given for around 3 years to all recipients after anti-thymocyte globulin induction.

With respect to this clone: Its cognate antigen is unknown.

Deletions cut 2 bases from V and 4 bases from J, with 18 bases between. Germline CDR1 and CDR2: MNHEY and SVGAGI. CDR3 length equals 16 residues. Findings of the study overall: GvH clones were found in recipient marrow; some appeared first in ileum or blood. Some patients had graft-donor T cell macrochimerism, and their allografts showed high graft-versus-host to host-versus-graft clonal ratios.

Profiling relied on immunoSEQ multiplex PCR, and the TCRdb table lists in-frame clones only, not all of them. The repertoire has around 14,000 clones, around 94% of them found once; the top ten carry 0.6% to 0.85%. This clonotype was obtained from a human patient who received an intestinal transplant, so some T cells may come from the graft donor. The chain recombines TRBV6-5 with TRBJ2-7; tentatively, D is TRBD2 (7 bases). The input for sequencing was PBMCs, taken 9 days after transplant. Here the CDR3 reads CASSYTIGGRSYEQYF. The CDR3 bases are TGTGCCAGCAGTTACACGATCGGGGGGCGCAGTTACGAGCAGTACTTC.